One and the same sample provided the 2 T cell receptor beta chains below, sequenced in a study of radiation and T cells in renal cell carcinoma. Time point denoted: blood 4 weeks post-SBRT, at nephrectomy. The treatment here: 15 Gy SBRT to primary tumor, nephrectomy 4 weeks later. Profiling relied on immunoSEQ multiplex PCR, and the TCRdb table lists in-frame clones only, not all of them. The sample contains approximately 31,000 clones, 65% to 85% of which appear only once. The material was blood, obtained from a patient whose treatment included radiotherapy and nephrectomy. The receptors were gathered from a man in his sixties with renal cell carcinoma.

The rearrangement joins TRBV6-6 to TRBJ1-5; TRBD1 might be the D (5 bases). Trimming removed 7 bases from V and 7 bases from J, with 14 bases in between. The CDR3 loop spans 13 amino acids. Germline V gene sequence: CDR1 MNHNY, CDR2 SVGAGI (reference sequence). In nucleotides, the CDR3 is TGTGCCAGCAATCCTACCGGGGCCCAGCCCCAGCATTTT. The encoded protein is CASNPTGAQPQHF.

The V gene is TRBV27, the J gene TRBJ2-7; D might be TRBD1 (6 bases). The CDR3 contains 15 residues. Between the trimmed V and J ends, which lost 4 bases and 4 bases, there was a span of 17 bases. CDR1 and CDR2 from the germline V gene are MNHEY and SMNVEV (reference sequence). For the CDR3, the DNA is TGTGCCAGCAGTTATATTGGGCAGGGGTTTTACGAGCAGTACTTC. Its protein is CASSYIGQGFYEQYF.